These 21 T cell receptor beta chains came from one sample sequenced in a study of T cells in tuberculosis. The table came from immunoSEQ multiplex PCR; TCRdb's copy has only in-frame clones and leaves some out. The sample has about 36,000 clones, 93% seen once. The sequenced sample was PBMCs. The receptors derive from a donor aged 10-30 years with latent tuberculosis or without tuberculosis infection.

This clone has a single count. The chain uses TRBV30 and TRBJ1-2, with 10 bases matching TRBD1. V was clipped by 8 bases and J by 4 bases; unmatched bases: 19. The CDR3 sequence is 17 residues long. Per germline, CDR1 GTSNPN and CDR2 SVGIG (reference sequence). In DNA form, the CDR3 reads TGTGCCCGGGGACAGGGGATGATACCCTCCTCGGCCTATGGCTACACCTTC. Translated, it gives CARGQGMIPSSAYGYTF.

The V call is TRBV6-6, the J call TRBJ1-4; D possibly corresponds to TRBD1 (5 bases). Germline V gene data show CDR1 as MNHNY and CDR2 as SVGAGI (reference sequence). Trimming left V 1 base short and J 8 bases short, with 14 bases between. This CDR3 is built from 15 residues. The CDR3 nucleotides are TGTGCCAGCAGTTACTGGGGGGGATTTGGGGAAAAACTGTTTTTT. Translating gives CASSYWGGFGEKLFF.

The genes are TRBV27 and TRBJ1-2; possible D gene TRBD1, 5 bases. V was pared by 3 bases and J by 4 bases, with 9 bases between. The germline V gene has CDR1 MNHEY and CDR2 SMNVEV (reference sequence). The CDR3 runs to 13 residues. Written as DNA, the CDR3 is TGTGCCAGCAGTTTTTTCAGGGCCTATGGCTACACCTTC. This gives the protein CASSFFRAYGYTF.

The V gene is TRBV15, the J gene TRBJ1-5; D perhaps matches TRBD1 (5 bases). Germline V gene sequence: CDR1 LNHNV, CDR2 YYDKDF (reference sequence). The CDR3 sequence is 14 residues long. Trimming cost V 7 bases and J 0 bases, with 10 bases left between them. This CDR3 reads CATNQDTSNQPQHF. The CDR3 region has the DNA TGTGCCACCAATCAGGACACTAGCAATCAGCCCCAGCATTTT.

The V gene is TRBV4-1, the J gene TRBJ1-2; maybe TRBD1 (5 bases). Germline V gene data show CDR1 as MGHRA and CDR2 as YSYEKL. The CDR3 sequence is 17 residues long. Trimming took 0 bases from V and 5 from J, leaving 19 bases between them. CDR3 nucleotides: TGCGCCAGCAGCCAAGATGCACAGCCCAGGGAAGGGTATGGCTACACCTTC. Translated, it gives CASSQDAQPREGYGYTF.

The rearrangement links TRBV5-1 to TRBJ2-7; 7 bases align to TRBD1. There are 15 residues in the CDR3. Germline V lookup: CDR1 SGHRS, CDR2 YFSETQ. V shed 4 bases and J 6 bases; nucleotides not matched to a gene: 13. CDR3 loop: CASSPSRQGRSEQYF. In DNA form, the CDR3 reads TGCGCCAGCAGCCCGTCAAGACAGGGCCGGAGCGAGCAGTACTTC.

CDR3 loop: CASSIGYRGSSYGYTF. CDR3 DNA: TGTGCCAGTAGTATAGGCTACAGGGGATCCAGCTATGGCTACACCTTC. V is TRBV19 and J is TRBJ1-2; 7 nucleotides align to TRBD1. Germline CDR1 is LNHDA and CDR2 is SQIVND (reference sequence). V was clipped by 1 base and J by 4 bases; unmatched bases: 9. CDR3 length: 16 amino acids.

The J gene is TRBJ2-7, the V gene TRBV5-1, with D possibly TRBD1 on 6 matching bases. This CDR3 has 13 residues. Trimming stripped 4 bases from V and 3 bases from J, with 11 bases between. The germline CDR1 and CDR2 sequences are SGHRS and YFSETQ. The CDR3 sequence is CASSIGQSYEQYF. The CDR3 DNA sequence: TGCGCCAGCAGCATAGGACAGAGCTACGAGCAGTACTTC. The full variable domain, with the rest looked up from reference TRBV5-1 and TRBJ2-7, is KAGVTQTPRYLIKTRGQQVTLSCSPISGHRSVSWYQQTPGQGLQFLFEYFSETQRNKGNFPGRFSGRQFSNSRSEMNVSTLELGDSALYLCASSIGQSYEQYFGPGTRLTVT.

The chain has TRBV6-1 and TRBJ1-6; D uncertain. The germline V gene has CDR1 MNHNS and CDR2 SASEGT. CDR3 length equals 12 residues. Between the trimmed V and J ends, which lost 6 bases and 8 bases, there was a span of 8 bases. CDR3 bases: TGTGCCAGCAGGATAGAATATTCACCCCTCCACTTT. It specifies CASRIEYSPLHF.

This clone appeared a few times. The chain carries TRBV19 and TRBJ1-1, with 9 nucleotides matching TRBD1. The germline CDR1 and CDR2 sequences are LNHDA and SQIVND (reference sequence). The trim removed 3 bases at V and 7 bases at J, leaving 6 bases unmatched. The CDR3 spans 14 residues. The chain's CDR3 is CASSIRGTGSEAFF. The CDR3 DNA is TGTGCCAGTAGTATTCGAGGGACAGGGAGTGAAGCTTTCTTT.

V and J are TRBV30 and TRBJ1-2; 9 bases fit TRBD1. Germline CDR1 reads GTSNPN; CDR2 reads SVGIG (reference sequence). The CDR3 runs 13 residues. Trimming at V came to 4 bases and at J to 8 bases, leaving 8 bases not matched to a gene. The CDR3 DNA reads TGTGCCTGGATCCGGGACAGGGATGGGGGCTACACCTTC. It yields the protein CAWIRDRDGGYTF.

This rearrangement joins TRBV5-1 to TRBJ2-2; D gene ambiguous. Trimming stripped 0 bases from V and 4 bases from J, with 13 bases between. Germline CDR1 SGHRS, CDR2 YFSETQ. CDR3 length: 16 residues. The CDR3 protein is CASSLGDIGSTGELFF. The CDR3 DNA follows: TGCGCCAGCAGCTTGGGAGACATAGGTAGCACCGGGGAGCTGTTTTTT.

The DNA for the CDR3 is TGTGCCACCAGCAGAGATAGGACAGGGGTCTACAATGAGCAGTTCTTC. Its protein product is CATSRDRTGVYNEQFF. The rearrangement uses TRBV15 and TRBJ2-1; 9 bases fit TRBD1. V was clipped by 0 bases and J by 3 bases; unmatched bases: 3. The CDR3 totals 16 residues. In germline, CDR1 is LNHNV, CDR2 YYDKDF (reference sequence).

The chain joins TRBV5-6 to TRBJ2-7, with a possible D match to TRBD1 (6 bases). The V end lost 4 bases, the J end lost 0 bases, and 11 bases lay between the germline ends. CDR1 is SGHDT, CDR2 YYEEEE, per germline. This CDR3 is 14 amino acids long. The CDR3 DNA reads as TGTGCCAGCAGCCCTGGACAGAACTCCTACGAGCAGTACTTC. This translates into CASSPGQNSYEQYF.

J is TRBJ2-7 and V is TRBV27; D may be TRBD1 (6 bases). V lost 2 bases and J lost 3, with 11 bases in between. CDR1 and CDR2 from the germline V gene are MNHEY and SMNVEV (reference sequence). The length of the CDR3 is 14 residues. CDR3 residues: CASSLRQDNYEQYF. DNA for the CDR3: TGTGCCAGCAGTTTAAGACAGGACAACTACGAGCAGTACTTC.

The rearrangement uses TRBV4-2 and TRBJ2-7; D remains ambiguous. Germline V lookup: CDR1 LGHNA, CDR2 YNFKEQ. Trimming stripped 1 base from V and 0 bases from J, with 10 bases between. The CDR3 totals 15 residues. This CDR3 reads CASSQGSLSSYEQYF. The CDR3 bases are TGTGCCAGCAGCCAAGGTAGTTTGAGCTCCTACGAGCAGTACTTC.

The CDR3 region has the DNA TGTGCCAGCAGTTTAGTTACGGGACAGGGGGCAGGTGAGCAGTACTTC. This encodes CASSLVTGQGAGEQYF. V gene TRBV28 combines with J gene TRBJ2-7; 12 nucleotides line up with TRBD1. V was clipped by 2 bases and J by 7 bases; unmatched bases: 9. CDR1 and CDR2 (germline): MDHEN, SYDVKM. The CDR3 is made up of 16 amino acids.

This sequence joins TRBV29-1 and TRBJ1-1, with 7 bases matching TRBD1. The junction had 3 bases not matched to a gene; V was cut back by 6 bases and J by 5 bases. This CDR3 has 11 residues. The germline V gene encodes CDR1 SQVTM and CDR2 ANQGSEA. For the CDR3, the DNA is TGCAGCGTGTCACAGGGGACTGAAGCTTTCTTT. Protein: CSVSQGTEAFF.

The rearrangement joins TRBV9 to TRBJ1-2, with 10 bases aligning to TRBD1. This CDR3 contains 16 residues. V was pared by 0 bases and J by 8 bases, with 10 bases of the junction left unmatched. Per the germline V gene, CDR1 is SGDLS and CDR2 is YYNGEE. This CDR3 reads CASSVAFRQGAGGYTF. In DNA form, the CDR3 reads TGTGCCAGCAGCGTAGCTTTCCGACAGGGGGCGGGAGGCTACACCTTC. The full variable domain, its missing parts supplied by reference TRBV9 and TRBJ1-2, is DSGVTQTPKHLITATGQRVTLRCSPRSGDLSVYWYQQSLDQGLQFLIQYYNGEERAKGNILERFSAQQFPDLHSELNLSSLELGDSALYFCASSVAFRQGAGGYTFGSGTRLTVV.

The genes are TRBV6-5 and TRBJ2-1; D perhaps matches TRBD1 (5 bases). Looked up from germline, CDR1 is MNHEY and CDR2 is SVGAGI. Between the trimmed V and J ends, which lost 5 bases and 0 bases, there was a span of 11 bases. The CDR3 has 15 amino acids. The CDR3 sequence is CASSRQWSSYNEQFF. The CDR3 nucleotides read TGTGCCAGCAGTCGACAGTGGAGCTCCTACAATGAGCAGTTCTTC.

The V gene is TRBV19, the J gene TRBJ2-2; a possible D gene is TRBD1 (5 bases). Trimming left V 9 bases short and J 3 bases short, with 17 bases between. The germline gives CDR1 LNHDA, CDR2 SQIVND (reference sequence). The length of the CDR3 is 15 residues. The DNA of the CDR3 is TGTGCCAGCCTAGAACGACAGTTCTACACCGGGGAGCTGTTTTTT. It yields the protein CASLERQFYTGELFF. Full variable domain (missing parts from reference TRBV19 and TRBJ2-2): DGGITQSPKYLFRKEGQNVTLSCEQNLNHDAMYWYRQDPGQGLRLIYYSQIVNDFQKGDIAEGYSVSREKKESFPLTVTSAQKNPTAFYLCASLERQFYTGELFFGEGSRLTVL.